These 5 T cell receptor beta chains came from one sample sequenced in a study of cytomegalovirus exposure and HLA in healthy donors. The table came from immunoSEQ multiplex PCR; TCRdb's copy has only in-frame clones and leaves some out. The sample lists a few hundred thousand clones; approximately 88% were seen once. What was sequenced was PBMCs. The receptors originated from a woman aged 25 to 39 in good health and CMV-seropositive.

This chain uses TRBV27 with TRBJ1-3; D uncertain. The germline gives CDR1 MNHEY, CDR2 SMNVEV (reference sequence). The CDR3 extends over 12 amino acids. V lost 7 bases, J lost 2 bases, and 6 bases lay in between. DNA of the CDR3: TGTGCCAGCACCTCCCCTGGAAACACCATATATTTT. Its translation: CASTSPGNTIYF.

The CDR3 nucleotides read TGCGCCAGCAGTCGGGGAGGGGACACAGATACGCAGTATTTT. Translating it yields CASSRGGDTDTQYF. The chain is built from TRBV5-1 and TRBJ2-3; 7 bases align to TRBD2. V lost 5 bases, J lost 2 bases, and 5 bases stayed unmatched. The CDR3 sequence is 14 residues long. Germline assignment: CDR1 SGHRS and CDR2 YFSETQ.

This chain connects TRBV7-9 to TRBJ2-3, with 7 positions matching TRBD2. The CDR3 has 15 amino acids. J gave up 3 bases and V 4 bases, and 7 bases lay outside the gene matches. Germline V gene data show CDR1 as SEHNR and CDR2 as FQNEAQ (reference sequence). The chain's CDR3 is CASSSGGSRTDTQYF. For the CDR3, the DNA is TGTGCCAGCAGCTCAGGCGGGAGTAGAACAGATACGCAGTATTTT.

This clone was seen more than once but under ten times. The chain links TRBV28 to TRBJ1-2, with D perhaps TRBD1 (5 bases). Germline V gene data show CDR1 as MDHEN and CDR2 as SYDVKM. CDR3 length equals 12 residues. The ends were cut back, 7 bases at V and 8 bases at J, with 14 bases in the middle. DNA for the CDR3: TGTGCCAGCAACGACAGAGGCTGGGGCTACACCTTC. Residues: CASNDRGWGYTF.

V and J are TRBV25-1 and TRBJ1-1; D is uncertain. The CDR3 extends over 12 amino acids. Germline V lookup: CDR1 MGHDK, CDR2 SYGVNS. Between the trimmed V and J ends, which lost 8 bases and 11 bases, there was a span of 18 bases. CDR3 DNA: TGTGCCAGCCGCTCCCCAAAAGCAGCGGCTTTCTTT. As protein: CASRSPKAAAFF.